These 21 T cell receptor beta chains originate from one sample sequenced in a study of cytomegalovirus exposure and HLA in healthy donors. The table came from immunoSEQ multiplex PCR; TCRdb's copy has only in-frame clones and leaves some out. Of under 250,000 clones in the sample, approximately 87% were seen once. Sequences were obtained from PBMCs. The receptors shown here come from a woman younger than 30 in good health and CMV-seronegative.

V gene TRBV7-2 combines with J gene TRBJ2-7; tentatively, D is TRBD1 (5 bases). CDR3 size: 13 residues. Trimming cost V 1 base and J 6 bases, with 10 bases left between them. CDR1 is SGHTA, CDR2 FQGNSA, per germline. CDR3 residues: CASSLELGREQYF. The CDR3 DNA reads TGTGCCAGCAGCTTAGAATTGGGGCGCGAGCAGTACTTC.

This chain links TRBV5-6 with TRBJ2-7; 7 bases align to TRBD2. J gave up 0 bases and V 4 bases, and 10 bases lay outside the gene matches. The CDR3 covers 16 residues. Germline V gene data show CDR1 as SGHDT and CDR2 as YYEEEE. This chain's CDR3 is CASSLWGGRVSYEQYF. The CDR3 DNA follows: TGTGCCAGCAGCCTCTGGGGAGGGAGGGTCTCCTACGAGCAGTACTTC.

The chain employs TRBV6-1 and TRBJ2-3; D uncertain. Trimming took off 2 bases at V and 6 bases at J, with 6 bases between the two ends. The CDR3 totals 12 residues. Germline loops: CDR1 MNHNS, CDR2 SASEGT. The CDR3 reads CASSEQDDTQYF. The CDR3 region has the DNA TGTGCCAGCAGTGAACAGGATGATACGCAGTATTTT.

The CDR3 sequence: CASSTATFGYTF. In nucleotides, the CDR3 is TGTGCCAGTAGTACAGCCACTTTTGGCTACACCTTC. V usage is TRBV19 and J usage is TRBJ1-2; D unclear. This CDR3 comprises 12 residues. Germline assignment: CDR1 LNHDA and CDR2 SQIVND (reference sequence). Trimming stripped 4 bases from V and 7 bases from J, with 10 bases between.

This clone was picked up a small number of times. A read error may explain this, as a much larger clone is one base away. The chain links TRBV7-3 to TRBJ2-3; 11 bases fit TRBD2. Losses at the gene ends were 5 bases for V and 0 bases for J; bases not matched to a gene: 1. CDR3 length: 15 residues. CDR1 SGHTA and CDR2 FQGTGA come from the germline V gene. The CDR3 region has the DNA TGTGCCAGCAGCCGGACTAGCGGGAGCACAGATACGCAGTATTTT. Its protein product is CASSRTSGSTDTQYF.

The V gene is TRBV19, the J gene TRBJ2-6, with a weak D call TRBD2 (5 bases). Trimming stripped 2 bases from V and 8 bases from J, with 13 bases between. This CDR3 has 15 amino acids. Germline assignment: CDR1 LNHDA and CDR2 SQIVND (reference sequence). CDR3 loop: CASSIKGRGPNVLTF. The CDR3, as DNA: TGTGCCAGTAGTATAAAGGGCCGGGGTCCCAACGTCCTGACTTTC.

The chain joins TRBV15 to TRBJ2-7, with D hard to call. V was pared by 1 base and J by 4 bases, with 11 bases between. CDR3 length equals 14 residues. Germline CDR1 reads LNHNV; CDR2 reads YYDKDF (reference sequence). The CDR3 DNA reads TGTGCCACCAGCAGAGCCGGTGTAGGGTACGAGCAGTACTTC. Residues: CATSRAGVGYEQYF.

The V gene is TRBV10-3, the J gene TRBJ2-1; possible D gene TRBD2, 6 bases. In germline, CDR1 is ENHRY, CDR2 SYGVKD. The CDR3 consists of 13 residues. Trimming took off 6 bases at V and 4 bases at J, with 10 bases between the two ends. The CDR3 reads CAIRGLIYNEQFF. The CDR3 nucleotides read TGTGCCATCAGGGGACTGATATACAATGAGCAGTTCTTC.

The chain carries TRBV4-1 and TRBJ2-1; D not resolved. Germline values: CDR1 MGHRA, CDR2 YSYEKL. This CDR3 comprises 14 residues. Trimming left V 5 bases short and J 2 bases short, with 10 bases between. CDR3 sequence reads: CASSLRGAYNEQFF. The CDR3 DNA sequence: TGCGCCAGCAGCTTACGTGGGGCCTACAATGAGCAGTTCTTC.

Only a few counts were recorded for this clone. The rearrangement uses TRBV19 and TRBJ1-2; no clear D. The CDR3 covers 13 residues. V gave up 3 bases and J gave up 2 bases, with 7 bases separating them. Germline V gene data show CDR1 as LNHDA and CDR2 as SQIVND (reference sequence). The CDR3 loop is CASSIRGNYGYTF. In nucleotides, the CDR3 is TGTGCCAGTAGTATCCGCGGGAACTATGGCTACACCTTC.

The chain recombines TRBV4-1 with TRBJ2-2; D is uncertain. With 1 base removed from V and 6 bases from J, the gap between germline ends came to 15 bases. CDR1 and CDR2 (germline): MGHRA, YSYEKL. The CDR3 runs to 16 residues. The DNA for the CDR3 is TGCGCCAGCAGCCAAGTAGACATGGGGTTCGCCGGGGAGCTGTTTTTT. This gives the protein CASSQVDMGFAGELFF.

V gene TRBV7-9 combines with J gene TRBJ2-6; the D gene is possibly TRBD1 (5 bases). Germline V gene sequence: CDR1 SEHNR, CDR2 FQNEAQ (reference sequence). The CDR3 runs to 15 residues. Trimming took 5 bases from V and 2 from J, leaving 10 bases between them. The CDR3 protein is CASSVRVAGANVLTF. For the CDR3, the DNA is TGTGCCAGCAGCGTCAGGGTTGCTGGGGCCAACGTCCTGACTTTC.

This chain links TRBV4-1 with TRBJ1-1; tentatively, D is TRBD1 (6 bases). The CDR3 totals 15 residues. Germline loops: CDR1 MGHRA, CDR2 YSYEKL. The V end was cut by 1 base, the J end by 3 bases, with 12 bases between. The CDR3 coding sequence is TGCGCCAGCAGCCAAGGAACGGGGGCGGACACTGAAGCTTTCTTT. Protein sequence: CASSQGTGADTEAFF.

This clone turned up a few times. This chain links TRBV2 with TRBJ1-2; perhaps TRBD1 as D (5 bases). V dropped 10 bases and J dropped 7 bases, with 16 bases sitting between them. Germline CDR1 is SNHLY and CDR2 is FYNNEI. There are 12 residues in the CDR3. CDR3 in DNA: TGTGCCATACGGGGCGTTACCGGTGGCTACACCTTC. Translating it yields CAIRGVTGGYTF.

In its sample, this clone was seen once. The chain carries TRBV27 and TRBJ2-7, with 11 bases aligning to TRBD2. The V and J ends lost 3 bases and 5 bases, in that order; junction bases with no gene match: 15. CDR3 size: 18 residues. Looked up from germline, CDR1 is MNHEY and CDR2 is SMNVEV (reference sequence). The CDR3 protein is CASSFRGLAAGVGDEQYF. The CDR3 DNA follows: TGTGCCAGCAGTTTTCGGGGACTAGCGGCGGGGGTCGGCGACGAGCAGTACTTC.

A note on this clone: The junction differs from germline at one of its ends, possibly a read error. The chain is built from TRBV7-2 and TRBJ2-1; D not certain. The germline gives CDR1 SGHTA, CDR2 FQGNSA. CDR3 length: 14 residues. In DNA form, the CDR3 reads TGTGCCAGCAGCTTAGAAGCCTCCCACAATGAGCAGTTCTTC. Its translation: CASSLEASHNEQFF.

This clone was observed a few times. V gene TRBV27 combines with J gene TRBJ2-7; D gene ambiguous. The CDR3 consists of 13 residues. The germline CDR1 and CDR2 sequences are MNHEY and SMNVEV (reference sequence). V lost 5 bases to trimming and J lost 2 bases, with 10 bases between them. In nucleotides, the CDR3 is TGTGCCAGCAGTGCGACTGATACCTACGAGCAGTACTTC. The encoded protein is CASSATDTYEQYF.

The rearrangement links TRBV30 to TRBJ2-1, with TRBD2 matching 12 bases. V dropped 2 bases and J dropped 5; count of bases not matched to a gene: 4. The CDR3 totals 15 residues. CDR1 is GTSNPN and CDR2 is SVGIG in the germline V gene (reference sequence). The CDR3 DNA reads TGTGCCTGGAGTCCGGGACTAGCGGGTGACAATGAGCAGTTCTTC. Protein: CAWSPGLAGDNEQFF. Supplemented by reference TRBV30 and TRBJ2-1, the full variable domain reads SQTIHQWPATLVQPVGSPLSLECTVEGTSNPNLYWYRQAAGRGLQLLFYSVGIGQISSEVPQNLSASRPQDRQFILSSKKLLLSDSGFYLCAWSPGLAGDNEQFFGPGTRLTVL.

The gene calls are TRBV6-4 and TRBJ2-3, with 10 bases lining up with TRBD2. CDR3 length: 15 amino acids. CDR1 and CDR2 (germline): MRHNA, SNTAGT. The junction had 1 base not matched to a gene; V was cut back by 0 bases and J by 4 bases. This CDR3 reads CASSDSAGGPDTQYF. CDR3 DNA sequence: TGTGCCAGCAGTGACTCAGCGGGGGGGCCAGATACGCAGTATTTT.

The chain has TRBV9 and TRBJ1-1, with D hard to call. Germline V CDR1 and CDR2: SGDLS, YYNGEE. CDR3 size: 13 residues. V lost 3 bases to trimming and J lost 3 bases, with 9 bases between them. CDR3: CASSAGFYTEAFF. DNA for the CDR3: TGTGCCAGCAGCGCGGGCTTTTACACTGAAGCTTTCTTT.

The chain couples TRBV6-6 to TRBJ1-1; no clear D gene. V was clipped by 0 bases and J by 3 bases, with 8 bases between them. Germline V gene lookup returns CDR1 MNHNY and CDR2 SVGAGI (reference sequence). The CDR3 is 14 amino acids. The CDR3 here is CASSYSSGYTEAFF. DNA for the CDR3: TGTGCCAGCAGTTACTCTTCCGGGTACACTGAAGCTTTCTTT.